These T cell receptor beta chains were read from a single sample in a study of response to subunit inactivated influenza vaccine. Each CDR3 protein is one row after TCRdb ran MiXCR on the RT-PCR reads. The sample contains roughly 650,000 distinct CDR3 sequences, 13% to 15% of which appear only once. Sequenced here: PBMCs from blood, sampled 14 days before vaccination. Receptors originate from a man in his fifties who received an inactivated influenza vaccine. The CDR3 runs from the conserved cysteine through the conserved F or W. The D gene is left open where the match is weak. Only some rows state a clone size, as once, few, many or a class for expanded clones.

d_gene: .
j_gene: TRBJ2-1
v_gene: TRBV29-1
abundance: .
CDR3nt: TGCAGCCTCCGGGGGATGGACTACAATGAGCAGTTCTTC
CDR3aa: CSLRGMDYNEQFF

d_gene: TRBD1
j_gene: TRBJ2-7
v_gene: TRBV28
abundance: many
CDR3nt: TGTGCCAGCAGTTCCAACAGGGGACCCTACGAGCAGTACTTC
CDR3aa: CASSSNRGPYEQYF

d_gene: .
j_gene: TRBJ1-5
v_gene: TRBV6-1
abundance: many
CDR3nt: TGTGCCAGCCGACAGCCCAGTGACTATCAGCCCCAGCATTTT
CDR3aa: CASRQPSDYQPQHF

d_gene: .
j_gene: TRBJ2-1
v_gene: TRBV12-3/TRBV12-4
abundance: many
CDR3nt: TGTGCCAGCAGTTCTAGAACCGTCGATGAGCAGTTCTTC
CDR3aa: CASSSRTVDEQFF

d_gene: .
j_gene: TRBJ1-1
v_gene: TRBV7-6
abundance: many
CDR3nt: TGTGCCAGCAGCGAGAGGGGGAACACTGAAGCTTTCTTT
CDR3aa: CASSERGNTEAFF

d_gene: TRBD1
j_gene: TRBJ2-5
v_gene: TRBV4-2
abundance: .
CDR3nt: TGTGCCAGCAGCCTACAGGGGGCGATTGGGGAGACCCAGTACTTC
CDR3aa: CASSLQGAIGETQYF

d_gene: .
j_gene: TRBJ1-6
v_gene: TRBV4-1
abundance: many
CDR3nt: TGCGCCAGCAGTCGCGACAGTTATAATTCACCCCTCCACTTT
CDR3aa: CASSRDSYNSPLHF

d_gene: TRBD1
j_gene: TRBJ2-6
v_gene: TRBV14
abundance: .
CDR3nt: TGTGCCAGCAGCCTCCAGTTACAGGGGATCCCTCTCTCTGGGGCCAACGTCCTGACTTTC
CDR3aa: CASSLQLQGIPLSGANVLTF

d_gene: .
j_gene: TRBJ2-2
v_gene: TRBV15
abundance: .
CDR3nt: TGTGCCACCAGCAGAGCGGGACACAGCGCCGGGGAGCTGTTTTTT
CDR3aa: CATSRAGHSAGELFF

d_gene: .
j_gene: TRBJ2-3
v_gene: TRBV6-1
abundance: few
CDR3nt: TGTGCCAGCAGGCGGGACGCAAGCACAGATACGCAGTATTTT
CDR3aa: CASRRDASTDTQYF

d_gene: .
j_gene: TRBJ2-5
v_gene: TRBV28
abundance: few
CDR3nt: TGTGCCAGCAGTACTGGGACTTCAACCCAGTACTTC
CDR3aa: CASSTGTSTQYF

d_gene: TRBD1
j_gene: TRBJ1-1
v_gene: TRBV2
abundance: many
CDR3nt: TGTGCCAGCAGTTCGACAGGGCTTAAACCTGAAGCTTTCTTT
CDR3aa: CASSSTGLKPEAFF

d_gene: TRBD2
j_gene: TRBJ2-1
v_gene: TRBV5-1
abundance: .
CDR3nt: TGCGCCAGCACCTCTGCGGTGCGGGGGGGCCGCAATGAGCAGTTCTTC
CDR3aa: CASTSAVRGGRNEQFF

d_gene: TRBD2
j_gene: TRBJ2-5
v_gene: TRBV7-2
abundance: .
CDR3nt: TGTGCCAGCCATCAGGTAGCGGGGCTCCAAGAGACCCAGTACTTC
CDR3aa: CASHQVAGLQETQYF

d_gene: .
j_gene: TRBJ1-5
v_gene: TRBV20-1
abundance: few
CDR3nt: TGCAGTGCTAGAGATCGCAAACAAATCAATCAGCCCCAGCATTTT
CDR3aa: CSARDRKQINQPQHF

d_gene: TRBD1
j_gene: TRBJ2-2
v_gene: TRBV20-1
abundance: few
CDR3nt: TGCAGTGCCCGGAGACAGGGTCTCCCCGGGGAGCTGTTTTTT
CDR3aa: CSARRQGLPGELFF

d_gene: .
j_gene: TRBJ2-7
v_gene: TRBV12-3/TRBV12-4
abundance: few
CDR3nt: TGTGCCAGCAGCCCGGGTGGGCAGGGCTTCTACGAGCAGTACTTC
CDR3aa: CASSPGGQGFYEQYF

d_gene: .
j_gene: TRBJ1-2
v_gene: TRBV7-8
abundance: many
CDR3nt: TGTGCCAGCAGCTTAGGCAGGGTCAACTATGGCTACACCTTC
CDR3aa: CASSLGRVNYGYTF

d_gene: TRBD2
j_gene: TRBJ2-1
v_gene: TRBV11-2
abundance: few
CDR3nt: TGTGCCAGCAGCCCACGACTAGCGGGAGTTTCGCATGAGCAGTTCTTC
CDR3aa: CASSPRLAGVSHEQFF

d_gene: .
j_gene: TRBJ2-7
v_gene: TRBV29-1
abundance: few
CDR3nt: TGCAGCGTTGAAGAGGTCCACGAGCAGTACTTC
CDR3aa: CSVEEVHEQYF

d_gene: .
j_gene: TRBJ2-2
v_gene: TRBV28
abundance: .
CDR3nt: TGTGCCATCGGCCCCGGGGGCCTGGAGCTGTTTTTT
CDR3aa: CAIGPGGLELFF

d_gene: .
j_gene: TRBJ1-2
v_gene: TRBV20-1
abundance: .
CDR3nt: TGCAGTGCTACCACTCGGCTTGACTATGGCTACACCTTC
CDR3aa: CSATTRLDYGYTF

d_gene: .
j_gene: TRBJ2-7
v_gene: TRBV7-9
abundance: few
CDR3nt: TGTGCCAGCAGCGGAGGGACAGATACTTTCTACGAGCAGTACTTC
CDR3aa: CASSGGTDTFYEQYF

d_gene: .
j_gene: TRBJ2-7
v_gene: TRBV20-1
abundance: many
CDR3nt: TGCAGTGCTAGAGGGAGTTCCTACGAGCAGTACTTC
CDR3aa: CSARGSSYEQYF

d_gene: .
j_gene: TRBJ1-3
v_gene: TRBV6-1
abundance: many
CDR3nt: TGTGCCAGCAGTGAAGGTGGAAACACCATATATTTT
CDR3aa: CASSEGGNTIYF

d_gene: .
j_gene: TRBJ1-6
v_gene: TRBV7-2
abundance: few
CDR3nt: TGTGCCAGCAGCTTTGGGACTGACTATAATTCACCCCTCCACTTT
CDR3aa: CASSFGTDYNSPLHF

d_gene: TRBD1
j_gene: TRBJ1-5
v_gene: TRBV10-3
abundance: many
CDR3nt: TGTGCCAGCGGGACAGCCAATCAGCCCCAGCATTTT
CDR3aa: CASGTANQPQHF

d_gene: .
j_gene: TRBJ1-1
v_gene: TRBV7-9
abundance: many
CDR3nt: TGTGCCAGCAGCTTGCGGTCCACTGAAGCTTTCTTT
CDR3aa: CASSLRSTEAFF

d_gene: TRBD2
j_gene: TRBJ2-1
v_gene: TRBV7-2
abundance: .
CDR3nt: TGTGCCAGCAGCAACAGCGGGGCTACCTACAATGAGCAGTTCTTC
CDR3aa: CASSNSGATYNEQFF

d_gene: .
j_gene: TRBJ1-5
v_gene: TRBV2
abundance: .
CDR3nt: TGTGCCAGCGCCGGTGGGGATCAGCCCCAGCATTTT
CDR3aa: CASAGGDQPQHF